This is a list of T cell receptor beta chains from one sample in a study of T-cell reconstitution after alpha-beta-depleted transplantation in children. MiXCR, applied by TCRdb to the PCR reads, yields one record per CDR3 protein. The table records roughly 420,000 distinct CDR3 sequences, roughly 17% of them present only once. The source material was PBMCs, mostly from graft donor cells, sampled 360 days after TCRalphabeta/CD19-depleted stem cell transplant. These receptors originate from a boy in the first two years of life who had a stem cell transplant for Wiskott-Aldrich syndrome, so the T cells may come from the graft donor. Both conserved end residues are part of each CDR3. A D gene is named only where the DNA matches it firmly. Expanded clones get a size class; other rows say once, few or many, or leave the size out.

.	TRBV7-2	.	TRBJ2-7	CASSPIFYPGTEQYF	TGTGCCAGCAGCCCAATCTTTTATCCGGGGACCGAGCAGTACTTC
TRBD1	TRBV5-1	.	TRBJ2-1	CASSLRAVTGGPWNEEFF	TGCGCCAGCAGCTTGAGGGCCGTGACAGGGGGCCCGTGGAATGAGGAGTTCTTC
TRBD1	TRBV6-1	.	TRBJ2-1	CASSEALGQGSNEQFF	TGTGCCAGCAGTGAAGCCCTGGGACAGGGGTCCAATGAGCAGTTCTTC
.	TRBV20-1	.	TRBJ2-1	CSARRAGNEQFF	TGCAGTGCTCGGAGGGCCGGTAATGAGCAGTTCTTC
TRBD2	TRBV10-1	many	TRBJ2-5	CASSDGTSGFETQYF	TGCGCCAGCAGTGACGGGACTAGCGGCTTCGAGACCCAGTACTTC
.	TRBV20-1	.	TRBJ2-3	CSASGVNTDTQYF	TGCAGTGCTAGCGGGGTGAACACAGATACGCAGTATTTT
TRBD1	TRBV15	.	TRBJ2-7	CATSRTGAPSYEQYF	TGTGCCACCAGCAGAACAGGGGCCCCCTCCTACGAGCAGTACTTC
TRBD2	TRBV12-3/TRBV12-4	.	TRBJ2-7	CASSLAGVAGVIMGEQYF	TGTGCCAGCAGTTTAGCGGGGGTAGCGGGAGTTATAATGGGCGAGCAGTACTTC
.	TRBV5-1	.	TRBJ2-4	CASSLAAQGPGAKNIQYF	TGCGCCAGCAGCTTGGCCGCCCAGGGGCCGGGGGCCAAAAACATTCAGTACTTC
TRBD2	TRBV7-9	many	TRBJ2-7	CASSLALGASGSYEQYF	TGTGCCAGCAGCTTGGCCCTAGGGGCTAGCGGGTCCTACGAGCAGTACTTC
TRBD2	TRBV24-1	.	TRBJ2-1	CATSDPKPGTITHSYNEQFF	TGTGCCACCAGTGACCCGAAACCCGGGACTATTACTCACTCCTACAATGAGCAGTTCTTC
.	TRBV11-3	.	TRBJ2-5	CASSWGRTERPKETQYF	TGTGCCAGCAGCTGGGGGAGGACAGAGAGACCGAAAGAGACCCAGTACTTC
TRBD1	TRBV24-1	few	TRBJ2-3	CATRRRGQSDTQYF	TGTGCCACCCGGCGAAGGGGGCAATCAGATACGCAGTATTTT
.	TRBV29-1	.	TRBJ2-7	CSVEGLFYEQYF	TGCAGCGTTGAAGGGTTGTTCTACGAGCAGTACTTC
TRBD2	TRBV12-3/TRBV12-4	.	TRBJ2-3	CASSIIAGAVDTQYF	TGTGCCAGCAGTATCATAGCGGGAGCGGTAGATACGCAGTATTTT
TRBD1	TRBV24-1	few	TRBJ2-1	CATSGAGTGTGEGVYNEQFF	TGTGCCACCAGTGGTGCCGGGACAGGGACGGGGGAGGGGGTGTACAATGAGCAGTTCTTC
TRBD1	TRBV6-1	.	TRBJ2-5	CASSGVTPYRGETQYF	TGTGCCAGCAGTGGGGTAACGCCCTACAGGGGAGAGACCCAGTACTTC
.	TRBV4-3	few	TRBJ2-7	CASSQETYEDEQYF	TGCGCCAGCAGCCAAGAGACTTACGAGGACGAGCAGTACTTC
.	TRBV24-1	.	TRBJ2-1	CATSDLGRGSSYNEQFF	TGTGCCACCAGTGATTTGGGCAGGGGAAGCTCCTACAATGAGCAGTTCTTC
.	TRBV7-8	.	TRBJ2-2	CASSLHYFGELFF	TGTGCCAGCAGCTTACATTATTTCGGGGAGCTGTTTTTT
.	TRBV6-2/TRBV6-3	few	TRBJ2-3	CASSYLLLTDTQYF	TGTGCCAGCAGTTACCTTCTACTCACAGATACGCAGTATTTT
.	TRBV5-1	few	TRBJ2-3	CASSFLSSPGDTQYF	TGCGCCAGCAGCTTTTTGTCATCCCCGGGAGATACGCAGTATTTT
.	TRBV24-1	many	TRBJ2-5	CATSDQRAQYF	TGTGCCACCAGTGACCAGAGGGCCCAGTACTTC
.	TRBV19	.	TRBJ2-1	CATTKWVSGEQFF	TGTGCCACTACTAAATGGGTGTCGGGTGAGCAGTTCTTC
.	TRBV7-8	few	TRBJ2-5	CASSFFGSTETQYF	TGTGCCAGCAGCTTCTTTGGGAGTACCGAGACCCAGTACTTC
.	TRBV29-1	.	TRBJ2-2	CSGGVANTGELFF	TGCAGCGGAGGGGTTGCGAACACCGGGGAGCTGTTTTTT
.	TRBV5-6	few	TRBJ2-1	CASSVTGRSYNEQFF	TGTGCCAGCAGCGTGACAGGCCGCTCCTACAATGAGCAGTTCTTC
.	TRBV5-1	.	TRBJ1-6	CASSDANYSPLHF	TGCGCCAGCAGCGACGCTAACTATTCACCCCTCCACTTT
TRBD1	TRBV5-4	few	TRBJ2-3	CASSPGTDDTQYF	TGTGCCAGCAGCCCCGGGACAGATGATACGCAGTATTTT
.	TRBV27	medium-sized	TRBJ2-7	CASRIAGTNYEQYF	TGTGCCAGCAGGATAGCCGGGACAAACTACGAGCAGTACTTC
TRBD1	TRBV27	few	TRBJ2-7	CASSWGQGGYEQYF	TGTGCCAGCAGTTGGGGACAGGGTGGCTACGAGCAGTACTTC
TRBD2	TRBV12-3/TRBV12-4	few	TRBJ2-7	CASSSPRTRRPYEQYF	TGTGCCAGCAGTTCCCCCCGGACTAGGCGACCCTACGAGCAGTACTTC
TRBD1	TRBV7-9	few	TRBJ2-1	CASSPTGKGYNEQFF	TGTGCCAGCAGCCCGACAGGGAAAGGGTACAATGAGCAGTTCTTC
TRBD2	TRBV6-6	.	TRBJ2-5	CATLTSGSRETQYF	TGTGCCACCCTGACTAGCGGGAGTCGGGAGACCCAGTACTTC
TRBD1	TRBV9	few	TRBJ1-6	CASSDTGQPSSYNSPLHF	TGTGCCAGCAGCGACACGGGACAGCCTAGCTCCTATAATTCGCCCCTCCACTTT
.	TRBV27	few	TRBJ2-7	CASSLWGQSYEQYF	TGTGCCAGCAGTTTATGGGGGCAGTCCTACGAGCAGTACTTC
TRBD1	TRBV12-3/TRBV12-4	.	TRBJ1-4	CASSFSRTGSNEKLFF	TGTGCCAGCAGTTTCTCGCGGACAGGGAGTAATGAAAAACTGTTTTTT
TRBD1	TRBV5-1	many	TRBJ2-7	CASHLYRDRDEQYF	TGCGCCAGCCACCTTTACCGGGACAGGGACGAGCAGTACTTC
.	TRBV7-9	few	TRBJ2-1	CASSMPGPFSNEQFF	TGTGCCAGCAGCATGCCGGGACCGTTCTCCAATGAGCAGTTCTTC
TRBD2	TRBV5-1	.	TRBJ2-1	CASSSAWTSGEFF	TGCGCCAGCAGCTCAGCCTGGACTAGCGGGGAGTTCTTC
.	TRBV29-1	.	TRBJ2-2	CSVCIHTGELFF	TGCAGCGTTTGCATCCACACCGGGGAGCTGTTTTTT
TRBD1	TRBV2	few	TRBJ1-5	CASSYRGMGNQPQHF	TGTGCCAGCAGTTACAGGGGGATGGGCAATCAGCCCCAGCATTTT
.	TRBV12-3/TRBV12-4	few	TRBJ1-1	CASSSQGSEAFF	TGTGCCAGCAGCTCCCAGGGTTCTGAAGCTTTCTTT
.	TRBV5-1	few	TRBJ2-5	CASNKWGVTYQETQYF	TGCGCCAGCAATAAGTGGGGGGTAACGTACCAAGAGACCCAGTACTTC
.	TRBV5-6	few	TRBJ2-3	CASSLHGASTDTQYF	TGTGCCAGCAGCTTGCATGGGGCTAGCACAGATACGCAGTATTTT
.	TRBV7-2	.	TRBJ2-5	CASSTGGLAERTQYF	TGTGCCAGCAGCACCGGGGGACTCGCTGAAAGAACCCAGTACTTC
.	TRBV10-2	few	TRBJ2-7	CASSEQGGEQYF	TGCGCCAGCAGTGAACAGGGCGGGGAGCAGTACTTC
TRBD1	TRBV4-3	few	TRBJ1-4	CASSRTGGADEKLFF	TGCGCCAGCAGCCGGACAGGGGGCGCGGATGAAAAACTGTTTTTT
.	TRBV6-5	few	TRBJ2-4	CASSYSPDRTIAKNIQYF	TGTGCCAGCAGTTACTCCCCAGACAGGACTATAGCCAAAAACATTCAGTACTTC
TRBD2	TRBV10-3	.	TRBJ2-3	CAIKHSGRATDTQYF	TGTGCCATCAAACACAGCGGGAGGGCCACAGATACGCAGTATTTT
.	TRBV15	few	TRBJ1-5	CATSSSQIMTQHF	TGTGCCACCAGTTCCTCCCAAATTATGACCCAGCATTTT
TRBD1	TRBV7-1	.	TRBJ2-6	CASSSFIRDRGKGSSGANVLTF	TGTGCCAGCAGCTCCTTCATCCGGGACAGGGGGAAGGGCAGCTCTGGGGCCAACGTCCTGACTTTC
.	TRBV4-3	many	TRBJ2-1	CASSQGTDRRPNEQFF	TGCGCCAGCAGCCAAGGGACAGACAGGCGGCCCAATGAGCAGTTCTTC